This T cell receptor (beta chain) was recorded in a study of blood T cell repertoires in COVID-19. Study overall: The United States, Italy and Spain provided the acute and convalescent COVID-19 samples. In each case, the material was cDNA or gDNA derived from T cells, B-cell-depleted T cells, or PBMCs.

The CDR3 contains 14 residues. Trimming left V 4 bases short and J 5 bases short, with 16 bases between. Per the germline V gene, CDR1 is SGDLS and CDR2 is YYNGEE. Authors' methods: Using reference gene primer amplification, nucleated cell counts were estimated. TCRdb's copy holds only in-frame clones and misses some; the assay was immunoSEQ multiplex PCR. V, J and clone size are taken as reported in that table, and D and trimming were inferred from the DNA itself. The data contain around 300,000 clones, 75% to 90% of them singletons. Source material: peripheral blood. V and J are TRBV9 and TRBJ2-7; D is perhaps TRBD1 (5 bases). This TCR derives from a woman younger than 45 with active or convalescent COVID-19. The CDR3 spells CASSPQGTYDEQYF. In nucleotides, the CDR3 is TGTGCCAGCAGCCCCCAGGGAACCTACGACGAGCAGTACTTC.